The 27 T cell receptor beta chains listed next were all sequenced from one sample in a study of blood T cell repertoires in COVID-19. Generated by immunoSEQ multiplex PCR, the TCRdb table keeps only in-frame clones and is missing some. The data show fewer than 150,000 clones, around nine tenths seen once. The specimen sequenced was peripheral blood. The origin of the receptors is a woman aged 40 to 50 with acute or convalescent COVID-19.

This clone was seen a few times. The chain recombines TRBV27 with TRBJ1-1, with 10 bases aligning to TRBD1. The CDR3 has 14 residues. V lost 3 bases to trimming and J lost 11 bases; unmatched junction nucleotides: 9. Germline V CDR1 and CDR2: MNHEY, SMNVEV (reference sequence). CDR3 bases: TGTGCCAGCAGTTTGTACCGGACAGGGGGAGAGGCTTTCTTT. Its protein is CASSLYRTGGEAFF.

The rearrangement uses TRBV7-3 and TRBJ2-1; maybe TRBD1 (6 bases). Trimming removed 5 bases at V and 1 base at J, with 12 bases between. The CDR3 is made up of 15 amino acids. Germline CDR1 reads SGHTA; CDR2 reads FQGTGA. CDR3 loop: CASSRYRASYNEQFF. The CDR3 DNA reads TGTGCCAGCAGCCGGTACAGGGCATCCTACAATGAGCAGTTCTTC.

The V gene is TRBV2, the J gene TRBJ1-6, with TRBD1 matching 10 bases. J gave up 4 bases and V 1 base, and 4 bases lay outside the gene matches. Germline loops: CDR1 SNHLY, CDR2 FYNNEI. This CDR3 region has 17 residues. In DNA form, the CDR3 reads TGTGCCAGCAGTGAAGGGACAGGGGGACCTTATAATTCACCCCTCCACTTT. It specifies CASSEGTGGPYNSPLHF. Based on the CDR3 plus reference TRBV2 and TRBJ1-6, the full variable domain is EPEVTQTPSHQVTQMGQEVILRCVPISNHLYFYWYRQILGQKVEFLVSFYNNEISEKSEIFDDQFSVERPDGSNFTLKIRSTKLEDSAMYFCASSEGTGGPYNSPLHFGNGTRLTVT.

The chain carries TRBV9 and TRBJ1-4; no reliable D call. The V end was cut by 3 bases, the J end by 5 bases, with 11 bases between. This CDR3 is built from 14 residues. CDR1 and CDR2 (germline): SGDLS, YYNGEE. The CDR3 protein is CASSADGRNEKLFF. CDR3 DNA: TGTGCCAGCAGCGCCGACGGGAGAAATGAAAAACTGTTTTTT.

This chain links TRBV7-2 with TRBJ1-2, with D tentatively TRBD1 (6 bases). Germline-derived CDR1 and CDR2 are SGHTA and FQGNSA. CDR3 length: 15 amino acids. The V end lost 5 bases, the J end lost 4 bases, and 17 bases lay between the germline ends. The CDR3 sequence: CASSLPPQGFYGYTF. DNA of the CDR3: TGTGCCAGCAGCCTACCCCCACAGGGTTTCTATGGCTACACCTTC. Full variable domain (rest looked up from reference TRBV7-2 and TRBJ1-2): GAGVSQSPSNKVTEKGKDVELRCDPISGHTALYWYRQSLGQGLEFLIYFQGNSAPDKSGLPSDRFSAERTGGSVSTLTIQRTQQEDSAVYLCASSLPPQGFYGYTFGSGTRLTVV.

The V call is TRBV3-1 (or the pseudogene TRBV3-2), the J call TRBJ1-1; weak D call: TRBD1 (6 bases). V was cut by 3 bases and J by 0 bases, with 14 bases left in between. Germline lookup yields CDR1 LGHDT and CDR2 YNNKEL (reference sequence). The CDR3 is 16 residues long. The CDR3, as DNA: TGTGCCAGCAGCCATGACCCGGGACACCTGAACACTGAAGCTTTCTTT. It specifies CASSHDPGHLNTEAFF.

CDR3 in amino acids: CASSQVSGISGSPLHF. In DNA, the CDR3 is TGCGCCAGCAGCCAAGTCTCGGGGATTTCGGGTTCACCCCTCCACTTT. The chain employs TRBV4-3 and TRBJ1-6; D call uncertain. CDR3 size: 16 residues. Trimming removed 1 base from V and 9 bases from J, with 16 bases in between. Looked up from germline, CDR1 is LGHNA and CDR2 is YSLEER.

This clone was counted only a few times. V is TRBV6-4 and J is TRBJ1-2; D gene uncertain. V was shortened by 3 bases and J by 7 bases, with 18 bases between the two germline ends. The CDR3 has 15 amino acids. Germline loops: CDR1 MRHNA, CDR2 SNTAGT. CDR3 region: CASSEDSSQLSGYTF. CDR3 DNA sequence: TGTGCCAGCAGTGAAGATTCGTCACAGCTCTCTGGCTACACCTTC.

This rearrangement joins TRBV9 to TRBJ1-5; 7 nucleotides align to TRBD1. V lost 10 bases and J lost 3; bases outside the gene matches: 13. This CDR3 is built from 15 residues. Germline lookup yields CDR1 SGDLS and CDR2 YYNGEE. Here the CDR3 DNA reads TGTGCCTACCAGGGGGGCAGGGGCTCCAATCAGCCCCAGCATTTT. It translates to CAYQGGRGSNQPQHF.

The chain links TRBV9 to TRBJ2-3, with 14 bases aligning to TRBD2. With V trimmed by 2 bases and J by 4 bases, 3 bases remained unmatched. The CDR3 contains 16 residues. Germline CDR1 is SGDLS and CDR2 is YYNGEE. In DNA form, the CDR3 reads TGTGCCAGCAGCGTCGGGACTAGCGGGAGATCAGATACGCAGTATTTT. This sequence encodes CASSVGTSGRSDTQYF.

About this clone: Other DNA sequences in this sample translate to the same CDR3. The gene calls are TRBV12-3 or TRBV12-4 and TRBJ1-5, with D possibly being TRBD1 (6 bases). V lost 6 bases to trimming and J lost 4 bases, with 10 bases between them. The CDR3 runs 13 residues. CDR3 nucleotides: TGTGCCAGCAGCCGGACAGTAAATCAGCCCCAGCATTTT. Translating gives CASSRTVNQPQHF.

The J gene is TRBJ2-1, the V gene TRBV14; D uncertain. The germline V gene has CDR1 SGHDN and CDR2 FVKESK. The germline V and J ends were trimmed by 5 bases and 10 bases, with 18 bases remaining between them. The CDR3 is made up of 14 amino acids. The CDR3 bases are TGTGCCAGCAGCAATACCCTCCGGGTAAACGAGCAGTTCTTC. Translated, it gives CASSNTLRVNEQFF.

The chain recombines TRBV4-1 with TRBJ2-7; tentative D call: TRBD2 (7 bases). This CDR3 spans 15 amino acids. Germline V gene sequence: CDR1 MGHRA, CDR2 YSYEKL. V was shortened by 1 base and J by 4 bases, with 14 bases between the two germline ends. The CDR3 here is CASSQGRGAVYEQYF. The CDR3 DNA reads TGCGCCAGCAGCCAAGGACGGGGGGCTGTTTACGAGCAGTACTTC.

The V and J genes are TRBV4-2 and TRBJ2-7; tentative D call: TRBD2 (6 bases). CDR1 and CDR2 from the germline V gene are LGHNA and YNFKEQ. Between the trimmed V and J ends, which lost 3 bases and 12 bases, there was a span of 27 bases. This CDR3 has 16 residues. CDR3 sequence: CASSHHRLVKENVLYF. CDR3 DNA: TGTGCCAGCAGCCATCATCGACTAGTCAAGGAGAACGTGCTGTACTTC.

The rearrangement links TRBV6-1 to TRBJ2-6; 8 bases line up with TRBD1. In germline, CDR1 is MNHNS, CDR2 SASEGT. The CDR3 loop spans 16 amino acids. J gave up 4 bases and V 2 bases, and 4 bases lay outside the gene matches. The chain's CDR3 is CASSEWTGNGANVLTF. Here the CDR3 DNA reads TGTGCCAGCAGTGAATGGACAGGGAACGGGGCCAACGTCCTGACTTTC.

This sequence joins TRBV7-2 and TRBJ2-3; 13 nucleotides line up with TRBD2. Germline CDR1 is SGHTA and CDR2 is FQGNSA. V lost 5 bases, J lost 3 bases, and 5 bases stayed unmatched. This CDR3 contains 16 residues. CDR3 residues: CASSPRTSGSTDTQYF. DNA of the CDR3: TGTGCCAGCAGCCCCCGGACTAGCGGGAGTACAGATACGCAGTATTTT. Full variable domain (outside the CDR3, taken from reference TRBV7-2 and TRBJ2-3): GAGVSQSPSNKVTEKGKDVELRCDPISGHTALYWYRQSLGQGLEFLIYFQGNSAPDKSGLPSDRFSAERTGGSVSTLTIQRTQQEDSAVYLCASSPRTSGSTDTQYFGPGTRLTVL.

CDR3 sequence (DNA): TGTGCCAGCAGTTACTCCCAGACAGGGGGCGGCTACGAGCAGTACTTC. This translates into CASSYSQTGGGYEQYF. The rearrangement uses TRBV6-6 and TRBJ2-7; 10 bases align to TRBD1. The V gene end was trimmed by 0 bases and the J gene end by 3 bases; junction bases not matched to a gene: 5. CDR1 is MNHNY and CDR2 is SVGAGI in the germline V gene (reference sequence). The CDR3 is made up of 16 amino acids.

This chain uses TRBV6-6 with TRBJ1-1, with 8 bases that match TRBD1. With V trimmed by 6 bases and J by 7 bases, 4 bases remained unmatched. Germline V gene lookup returns CDR1 MNHNY and CDR2 SVGAGI (reference sequence). The CDR3 is 12 residues long. CDR3 loop: CASSPGQGEAFF. The CDR3 DNA is TGTGCCAGCAGCCCCGGACAGGGTGAAGCTTTCTTT.

This clone was seen more than once but under ten times. This rearrangement joins TRBV6-5 to TRBJ2-7; 8 bases match TRBD1. CDR1 is MNHEY, CDR2 SVGAGI, per germline. The V gene end was trimmed by 9 bases and the J gene end by 3 bases; junction bases not matched to a gene: 7. The CDR3 runs to 13 residues. CDR3 region: CASLKGQGYEQYF. The CDR3 coding sequence is TGTGCCAGTCTAAAAGGACAGGGCTACGAGCAGTACTTC.

The chain joins TRBV2 to TRBJ2-3, with a possible D match to TRBD2 (6 bases). There are 15 residues in the CDR3. Germline V gene lookup returns CDR1 SNHLY and CDR2 FYNNEI. V lost 4 bases and J lost 0, with 11 bases in between. The CDR3 nucleotides read TGTGCCAGCAGTGTGGGACTGCCTAGCACAGATACGCAGTATTTT. This gives the protein CASSVGLPSTDTQYF. Full variable domain (rest looked up from reference TRBV2 and TRBJ2-3): EPEVTQTPSHQVTQMGQEVILRCVPISNHLYFYWYRQILGQKVEFLVSFYNNEISEKSEIFDDQFSVERPDGSNFTLKIRSTKLEDSAMYFCASSVGLPSTDTQYFGPGTRLTVL.

The V and J genes are TRBV5-1 and TRBJ2-3, with D maybe TRBD1 (5 bases). Germline loops: CDR1 SGHRS, CDR2 YFSETQ. V lost 7 bases and J lost 5, with 20 bases in between. This CDR3 is 15 amino acids long. The CDR3 nucleotides are TGCGCCAGCGCGCAGGGCGGCGCTGTGCGAGATACGCAGTATTTT. This gives the protein CASAQGGAVRDTQYF. The full variable domain, with the rest looked up from reference TRBV5-1 and TRBJ2-3, is KAGVTQTPRYLIKTRGQQVTLSCSPISGHRSVSWYQQTPGQGLQFLFEYFSETQRNKGNFPGRFSGRQFSNSRSEMNVSTLELGDSALYLCASAQGGAVRDTQYFGPGTRLTVL.

The J gene is TRBJ2-7, the V gene TRBV28, with D maybe TRBD2 (5 bases). V dropped 3 bases and J dropped 6 bases, with 15 bases sitting between them. CDR3 length: 14 residues. CDR1 MDHEN and CDR2 SYDVKM come from the germline V gene. The CDR3 DNA follows: TGTGCCAGCAGTTTTTTGGGCGGGCTAGGCGAGCAGTACTTC. Translating gives CASSFLGGLGEQYF.

V gene TRBV19 combines with J gene TRBJ1-1, with D unresolved. With 3 bases removed from V and 11 bases from J, the gap between germline ends came to 13 bases. The germline V gene has CDR1 LNHDA and CDR2 SQIVND (reference sequence). The CDR3 runs to 12 residues. CDR3 nucleotides: TGTGCCAGTAGTATCCTCCTCGGAGCGGCTTTCTTT. Protein: CASSILLGAAFF. Complete variable domain (other parts from reference TRBV19 and TRBJ1-1): DGGITQSPKYLFRKEGQNVTLSCEQNLNHDAMYWYRQDPGQGLRLIYYSQIVNDFQKGDIAEGYSVSREKKESFPLTVTSAQKNPTAFYLCASSILLGAAFFGQGTRLTVV.

This clone was seen a handful of times. V usage is TRBV14 and J usage is TRBJ2-5; 7 bases line up with TRBD1. V lost 0 bases, J lost 4 bases, and 8 bases stayed unmatched. Germline values: CDR1 SGHDN, CDR2 FVKESK. This CDR3 spans 16 amino acids. CDR3: CASSQDFGSGGETQYF. CDR3 bases: TGTGCCAGCAGCCAAGATTTCGGTTCAGGGGGAGAGACCCAGTACTTC.

CDR3 protein: CASSQDRGSVSPNEQFF. The CDR3 DNA reads TGCGCCAGCAGCCAAGATAGGGGAAGCGTTTCACCCAATGAGCAGTTCTTC. This rearrangement joins TRBV4-3 to TRBJ2-1; perhaps TRBD1 as D (5 bases). The germline V gene encodes CDR1 LGHNA and CDR2 YSLEER. The germline V and J ends were trimmed by 0 bases and 6 bases, with 18 bases remaining between them. The CDR3 runs 17 residues.

V and J are TRBV28 and TRBJ2-3; 7 bases align to TRBD1. The J segment lost 3 bases and the V segment lost 5 bases, leaving 14 bases of the junction unmatched. The germline V gene has CDR1 MDHEN and CDR2 SYDVKM. CDR3 length: 17 residues. CDR3 DNA sequence: TGTGCCAGCAGTCCCAATCGCCGGGACAGTAAAACAGATACGCAGTATTTT. It translates to CASSPNRRDSKTDTQYF. Supplemented by reference TRBV28 and TRBJ2-3, the full variable domain reads DVKVTQSSRYLVKRTGEKVFLECVQDMDHENMFWYRQDPGLGLRLIYFSYDVKMKEKGDIPEGYSVSREKKERFSLILESASTNQTSMYLCASSPNRRDSKTDTQYFGPGTRLTVL.

The gene calls are TRBV4-3 and TRBJ2-2; no clear D gene. The CDR3 runs to 15 residues. Between the trimmed V and J ends, which lost 0 bases and 8 bases, there was a span of 13 bases. Germline CDR1 is LGHNA and CDR2 is YSLEER. The CDR3 sequence: CASSQDLTPSGELFF. CDR3 nucleotide sequence: TGCGCCAGCAGCCAAGATCTAACCCCTTCGGGGGAGCTGTTTTTT.